This TCR beta chain was captured by sequencing in a study of T-cell reconstitution after alpha-beta-depleted transplantation in children. Study outcomes and limitations: One year post-transplant, T-cell counts and diversity were largely derived from T cells produced anew.

The TCRbeta library incorporated unique molecular identifiers. TCRdb re-called the PCR reads through MiXCR, storing one row per CDR3 protein. The table shows 250,000 to 300,000 distinct CDR3 sequences, with 7.5% to 9% occurring only once. From germline, CDR1 is SGHRS and CDR2 YFSETQ. The CDR3 contains 16 residues. Trimming took 0 bases from V and 8 from J; bases not matched to a gene: 5. To note about this clonotype: Its specificity is unknown.

V is TRBV5-1 and J is TRBJ2-1; 13 positions agree with TRBD2. The sequence was collected from a female patient aged 2 to 10 who had a stem cell transplant for Fanconi anemia, so the T cells may come from the graft donor. Sequencing was performed on peripheral blood, taken 360 days after TCRalphabeta/CD19-depleted stem cell transplant. The CDR3: CASSLGTSGGGDEQFF. The DNA for the CDR3 is TGCGCCAGCAGCTTGGGGACTAGCGGGGGCGGCGATGAGCAGTTCTTC.